This note documents a single T cell receptor (beta chain) sequence. The antigen remains undetermined. This sample is drawn from a study of T cell responses to AZD1222 COVID-19 vaccine. The wider study: It was second doses at about 4 or about 12 weeks that were pooled. Overall study results and limits: Donor demographics were predominantly white British with a female majority; clonal diversity may be underestimated.

CDR3 length: 15 amino acids. Trimming removed 7 bases from V and 0 bases from J, with 18 bases in between. Per germline, CDR1 SQVTM and CDR2 ANQGSEA. Only in-frame clones appear in the TCRdb table, and some are missing; sequencing was by immunoSEQ multiplex PCR. This sample yields under 150,000 clones, of which about 93% are seen a single time; around 5.5% belongs to the top ten. The origin of this receptor is an adult in good health. The source was peripheral blood, collected on day 0 of AZD1222 vaccination. The chain employs TRBV29-1 and TRBJ1-1; D is possibly TRBD1 (5 bases). In DNA form, the CDR3 reads TGCAGCGCCCGTGAGGGGTGGGGAATGAACACTGAAGCTTTCTTT. It yields the protein CSAREGWGMNTEAFF.